The present TCR beta chain was sequenced within a study of cytomegalovirus exposure and HLA in healthy donors. Study-wide results and caveats: In vitro assays verified that a few CMV-associated chains recognized CMV antigens specifically.

Looked up from germline, CDR1 is MNHEY and CDR2 is SVGAGI. Deletions cut 8 bases from V and 11 bases from J, with 13 bases between. CDR3 length: 12 residues. Comment on this clone: Its antigen is undetermined.

Amplification used 60 Vbeta primers and 13 Jbeta primers. Method: immunoSEQ multiplex PCR; TCRdb's copy keeps in-frame clones and lacks some. The data hold 180,000 or so clones, with roughly a tenth observed a single time. The receptor's source is a woman in her twenties or thirties in good health and CMV-seropositive. The sequenced material came from PBMCs. The chain carries TRBV6-5 and TRBJ1-6; a weak D match, TRBD1 (5 bases). The DNA of the CDR3 is TGTGCCAGCGGGCAGGGTGGAACACCCCTCCACTTT. Encoded protein: CASGQGGTPLHF.